This TCR beta chain was sequenced in a study of cytomegalovirus exposure and HLA in healthy donors. Overall study findings and caveats: In an earlier analysis, about 87% or about 30%: the productive usage of most TCR beta V segments.

60 Vbeta and 13 Jbeta primers were used in PCR. Using immunoSEQ multiplex PCR, the repertoire was profiled, and TCRdb retains in-frame clones only, with some absent. This table holds about 120,000 clones, 81% found once. In regard to this clone: Its cognate antigen is unknown. At one boundary the junction diverges from the germline segment, which might be a read error.

There are 13 residues in the CDR3. Germline loops: CDR1 KGHSH, CDR2 LQKENI. This chain joins TRBV18 and TRBJ2-7; 8 bases are a match to TRBD1. Sequences were obtained from PBMCs. This TCR came from a woman between 40 and 50 years old in good health and CMV-seronegative. The chain's CDR3 is CASSPPPGTGLTF. The CDR3 nucleotides are TGTGCCAGCTCACCACCCCCAGGGACAGGATTAACTTTC.